A single TCR beta chain is shown here with its context. Profiled with immunoSEQ multiplex PCR; TCRdb holds only in-frame clones, not every one. The table includes approximately 2.3 million clones, 85% to 95% detected once. This CDR3 comprises 16 residues. CDR1 MDHEN and CDR2 SYDVKM come from the germline V gene. Trimming shortened V by 4 bases and J by 7 bases, and 21 bases separated the two germline ends. This sample is drawn from a study of shared clonotypes between healthy human individuals. The origin of this receptor is a man between 18 and 29 years old in good health. Some clones in this sample may be carry-over from other donors' samples. The specimen was naive CD4+ T cells from PBMCs. The subset is: CD45RA+ positively selected. The chain joins TRBV28 to TRBJ2-3; possibly TRBD2 for D (6 bases). CDR3 residues: CASSSSRGGNGNTQYF. In nucleotides, the CDR3 is TGTGCCAGCAGTTCCTCTAGGGGCGGGAACGGAAATACGCAGTATTTT.